This T cell receptor beta chain was obtained from a study of PD-1 blockade in classical Hodgkin lymphoma. Study findings and constraints: Exclusion applied to patients who initiated nivolumab less than 1 year following ASCT. Before treatment, TCR diversity in newly diagnosed patients was reportedly lower than in healthy donors.

Assay used: immunoSEQ multiplex PCR; TCRdb lists only in-frame clones, some missing. This table holds around 7,600 clones, 86% found once. Each patient's relapse followed autologous stem cell transplantation, and brentuximab vedotin exposure varied. CD8+ T cells were isolated from thawed PBMCs by magnetic negative selection. In regard to this clone: The antigen is undetermined.

This CDR3 comprises 13 residues. The germline gives CDR1 SGHKS, CDR2 YYEKEE (reference sequence). V lost 1 base, J lost 7 bases, and 9 bases lay in between. The TCR sequence derives from a human donor with classical Hodgkin lymphoma. The starting material was CD8+ T cells from blood, obtained at baseline. The chain uses TRBV5-5 and TRBJ1-5; D ambiguous. CDR3 sequence: CASSLITSQPQHF. The CDR3 DNA reads as TGTGCCAGCAGCTTGATAACCAGCCAGCCCCAGCATTTT.